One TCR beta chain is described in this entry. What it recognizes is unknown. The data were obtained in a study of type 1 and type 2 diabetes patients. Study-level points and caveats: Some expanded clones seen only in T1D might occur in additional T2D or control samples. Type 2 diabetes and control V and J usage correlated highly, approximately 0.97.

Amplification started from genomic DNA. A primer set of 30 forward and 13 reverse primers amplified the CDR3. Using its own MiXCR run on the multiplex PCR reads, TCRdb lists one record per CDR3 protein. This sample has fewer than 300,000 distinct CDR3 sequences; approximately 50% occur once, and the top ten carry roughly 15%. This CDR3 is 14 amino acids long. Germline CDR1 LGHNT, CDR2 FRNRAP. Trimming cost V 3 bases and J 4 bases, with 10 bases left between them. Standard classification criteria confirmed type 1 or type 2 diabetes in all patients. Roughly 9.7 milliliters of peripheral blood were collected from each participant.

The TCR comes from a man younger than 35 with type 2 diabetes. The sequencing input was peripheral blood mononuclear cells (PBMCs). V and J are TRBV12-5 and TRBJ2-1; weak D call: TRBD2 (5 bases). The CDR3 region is CASGLGGSYNEQFF. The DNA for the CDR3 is TGTGCTAGTGGTTTAGGAGGCTCATACAATGAGCAGTTCTTC.